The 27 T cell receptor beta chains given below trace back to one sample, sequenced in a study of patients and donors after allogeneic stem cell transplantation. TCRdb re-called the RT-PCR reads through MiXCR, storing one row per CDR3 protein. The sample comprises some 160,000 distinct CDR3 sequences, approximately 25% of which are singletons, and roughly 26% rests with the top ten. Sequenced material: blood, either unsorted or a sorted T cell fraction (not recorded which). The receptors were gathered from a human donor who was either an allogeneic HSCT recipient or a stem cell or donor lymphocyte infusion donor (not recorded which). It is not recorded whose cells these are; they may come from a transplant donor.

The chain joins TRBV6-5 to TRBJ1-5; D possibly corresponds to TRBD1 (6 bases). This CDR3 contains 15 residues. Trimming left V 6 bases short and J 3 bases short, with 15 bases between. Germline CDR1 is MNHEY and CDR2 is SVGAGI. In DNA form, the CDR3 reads TGTGCCAGCAGCTATTCCGGGACAACCAATCAGCCCCAGCATTTT. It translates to CASSYSGTTNQPQHF.

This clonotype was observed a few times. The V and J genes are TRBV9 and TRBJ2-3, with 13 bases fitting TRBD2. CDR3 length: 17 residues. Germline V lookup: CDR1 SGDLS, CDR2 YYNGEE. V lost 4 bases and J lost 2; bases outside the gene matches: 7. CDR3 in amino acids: CASSPRGTSGDTDTQYF. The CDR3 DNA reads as TGTGCCAGCAGCCCTCGGGGGACTAGCGGGGACACAGATACGCAGTATTTT.

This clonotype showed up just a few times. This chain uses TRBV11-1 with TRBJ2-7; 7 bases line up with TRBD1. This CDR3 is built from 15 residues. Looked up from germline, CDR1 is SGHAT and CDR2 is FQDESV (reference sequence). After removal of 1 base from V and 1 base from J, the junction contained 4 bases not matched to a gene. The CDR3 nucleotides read TGTGCCAGCAGCTTAGACCTGGGACAGTCCTACGAGCAGTACTTC. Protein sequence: CASSLDLGQSYEQYF.

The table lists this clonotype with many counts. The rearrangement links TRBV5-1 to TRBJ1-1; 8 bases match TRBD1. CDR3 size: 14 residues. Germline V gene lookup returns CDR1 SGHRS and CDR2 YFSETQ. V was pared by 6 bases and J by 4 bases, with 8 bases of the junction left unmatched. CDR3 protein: CASNNPTGGTEAFF. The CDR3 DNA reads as TGCGCCAGCAACAACCCAACAGGGGGCACTGAAGCTTTCTTT.

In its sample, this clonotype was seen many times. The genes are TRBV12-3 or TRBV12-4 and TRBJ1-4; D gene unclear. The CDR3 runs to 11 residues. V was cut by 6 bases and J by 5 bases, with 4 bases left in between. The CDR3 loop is CASSLNEKLFF. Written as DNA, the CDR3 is TGTGCCAGCAGCTTAAATGAAAAACTGTTTTTT.

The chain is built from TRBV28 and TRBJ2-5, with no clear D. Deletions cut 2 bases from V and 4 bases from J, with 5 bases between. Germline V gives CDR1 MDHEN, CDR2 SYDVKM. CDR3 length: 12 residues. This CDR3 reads CASSLPLETQYF. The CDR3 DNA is TGTGCCAGCAGTTTACCCCTAGAGACCCAGTACTTC.

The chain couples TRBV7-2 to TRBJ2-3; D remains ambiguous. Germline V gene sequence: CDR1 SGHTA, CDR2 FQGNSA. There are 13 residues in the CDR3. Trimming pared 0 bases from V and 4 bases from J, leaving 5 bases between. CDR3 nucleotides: TGTGCCAGCAGCTTAGCCCTCCCAGATACGCAGTATTTT. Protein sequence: CASSLALPDTQYF. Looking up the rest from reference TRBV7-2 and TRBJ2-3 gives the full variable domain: GAGVSQSPSNKVTEKGKDVELRCDPISGHTALYWYRQSLGQGLEFLIYFQGNSAPDKSGLPSDRFSAERTGGSVSTLTIQRTQQEDSAVYLCASSLALPDTQYFGPGTRLTVL.

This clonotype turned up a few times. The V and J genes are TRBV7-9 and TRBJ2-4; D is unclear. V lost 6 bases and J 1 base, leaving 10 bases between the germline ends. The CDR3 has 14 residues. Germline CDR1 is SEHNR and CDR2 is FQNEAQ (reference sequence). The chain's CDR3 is CASSMTTAKNIQYF. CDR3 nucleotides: TGTGCCAGCAGTATGACCACCGCCAAAAACATTCAGTACTTC. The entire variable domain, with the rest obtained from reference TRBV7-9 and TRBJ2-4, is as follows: DTGVSQNPRHKITKRGQNVTFRCDPISEHNRLYWYRQTLGQGPEFLTYFQNEAQLEKSRLLSDRFSAERPKGSFSTLEIQRTEQGDSAMYLCASSMTTAKNIQYFGAGTRLSVL.

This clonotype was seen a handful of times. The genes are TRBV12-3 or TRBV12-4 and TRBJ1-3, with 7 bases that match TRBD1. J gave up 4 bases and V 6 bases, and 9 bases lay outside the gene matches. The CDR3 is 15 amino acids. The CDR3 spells CASRPSGTVGNTIYF. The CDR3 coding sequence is TGTGCCAGCAGACCCTCCGGGACAGTCGGAAACACCATATATTTT.

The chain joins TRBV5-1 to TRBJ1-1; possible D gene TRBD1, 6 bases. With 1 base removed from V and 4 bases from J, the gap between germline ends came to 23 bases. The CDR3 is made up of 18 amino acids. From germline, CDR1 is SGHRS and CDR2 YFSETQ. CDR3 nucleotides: TGCGCCAGCAGCTTGTACCCGGAGAGTCTGGGGGCGGGCACTGAAGCTTTCTTT. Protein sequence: CASSLYPESLGAGTEAFF.

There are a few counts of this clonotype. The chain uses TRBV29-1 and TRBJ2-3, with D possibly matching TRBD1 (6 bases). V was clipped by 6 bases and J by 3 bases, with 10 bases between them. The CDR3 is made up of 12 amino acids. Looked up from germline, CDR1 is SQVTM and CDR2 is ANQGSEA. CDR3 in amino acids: CSVGTSTDTQYF. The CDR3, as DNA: TGCAGCGTGGGGACATCTACAGATACGCAGTATTTT.

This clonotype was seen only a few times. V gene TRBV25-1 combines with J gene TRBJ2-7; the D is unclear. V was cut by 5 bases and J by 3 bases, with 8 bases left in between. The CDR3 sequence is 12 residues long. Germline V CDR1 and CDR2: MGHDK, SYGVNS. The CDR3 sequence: CASSTKYYEQYF. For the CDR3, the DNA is TGTGCCAGCAGTACAAAGTACTACGAGCAGTACTTC.

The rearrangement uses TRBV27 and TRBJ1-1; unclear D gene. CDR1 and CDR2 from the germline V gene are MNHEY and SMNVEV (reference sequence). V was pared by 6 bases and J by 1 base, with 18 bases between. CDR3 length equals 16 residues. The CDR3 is CASSPPGWVQNTEAFF. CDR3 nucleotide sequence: TGTGCCAGCAGCCCGCCTGGCTGGGTGCAGAACACTGAAGCTTTCTTT.

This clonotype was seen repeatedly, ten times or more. CDR3 DNA: TGTGCCAGCAGTTACTCGGTGGCAGGGGGGAATGAAAAACTGTTTTTT. Its protein is CASSYSVAGGNEKLFF. This rearrangement joins TRBV6-5 to TRBJ1-4, with 7 bases fitting TRBD1. Germline V CDR1 and CDR2: MNHEY, SVGAGI. The V gene end was trimmed by 0 bases and the J gene end by 5 bases; junction bases not matched to a gene: 6. The length of the CDR3 is 16 residues.

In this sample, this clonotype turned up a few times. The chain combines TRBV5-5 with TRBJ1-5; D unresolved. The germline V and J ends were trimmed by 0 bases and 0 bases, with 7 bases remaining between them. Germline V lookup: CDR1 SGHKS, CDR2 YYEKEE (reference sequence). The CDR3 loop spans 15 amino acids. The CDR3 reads CASSLGHFSNQPQHF. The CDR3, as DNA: TGTGCCAGCAGCTTGGGACACTTTAGCAATCAGCCCCAGCATTTT.

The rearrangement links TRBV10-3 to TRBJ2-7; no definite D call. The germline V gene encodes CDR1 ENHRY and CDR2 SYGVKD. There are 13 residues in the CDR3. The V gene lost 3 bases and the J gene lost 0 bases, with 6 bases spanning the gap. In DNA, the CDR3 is TGTGCCATCAGTGACGGTGGCTCCTACGAGCAGTACTTC. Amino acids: CAISDGGSYEQYF.

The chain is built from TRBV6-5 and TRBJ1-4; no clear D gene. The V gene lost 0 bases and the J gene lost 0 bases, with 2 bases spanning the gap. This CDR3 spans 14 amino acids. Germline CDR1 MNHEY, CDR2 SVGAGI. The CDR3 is CASSYSPTNEKLFF. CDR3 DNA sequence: TGTGCCAGCAGTTACTCGCCAACTAATGAAAAACTGTTTTTT.

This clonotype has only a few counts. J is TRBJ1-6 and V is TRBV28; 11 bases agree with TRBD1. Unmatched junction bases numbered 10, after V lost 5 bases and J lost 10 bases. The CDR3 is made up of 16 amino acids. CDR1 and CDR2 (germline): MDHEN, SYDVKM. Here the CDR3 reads CASSQRDRGVNSPLHF. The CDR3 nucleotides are TGTGCCAGCAGTCAACGGGACAGGGGGGTAAACTCACCCCTCCACTTT.

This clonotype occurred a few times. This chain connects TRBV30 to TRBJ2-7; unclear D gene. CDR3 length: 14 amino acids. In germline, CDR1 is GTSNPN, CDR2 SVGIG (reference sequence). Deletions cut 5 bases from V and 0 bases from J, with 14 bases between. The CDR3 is CAWDLGPVSYEQYF. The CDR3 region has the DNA TGTGCCTGGGACCTCGGACCGGTCTCCTACGAGCAGTACTTC.

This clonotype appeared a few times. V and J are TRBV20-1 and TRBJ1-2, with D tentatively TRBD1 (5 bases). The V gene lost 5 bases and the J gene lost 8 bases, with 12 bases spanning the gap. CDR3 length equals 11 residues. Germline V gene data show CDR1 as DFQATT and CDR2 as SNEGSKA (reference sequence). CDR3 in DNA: TGCAGTGCTCTCCAGGGAGGCGGCTACACCTTC. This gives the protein CSALQGGGYTF.

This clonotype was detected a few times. The CDR3: CSARNQPGTSYEQYF. CDR3 in DNA: TGCAGTGCTAGAAACCAACCCGGGACGTCCTACGAGCAGTACTTC. The rearrangement links TRBV20-1 to TRBJ2-7; possibly TRBD1 or TRBD2 for D (5 bases each). This CDR3 is built from 15 residues. Per germline, CDR1 DFQATT and CDR2 SNEGSKA (reference sequence). Trimming pared 2 bases from V and 1 base from J, leaving 15 bases between.

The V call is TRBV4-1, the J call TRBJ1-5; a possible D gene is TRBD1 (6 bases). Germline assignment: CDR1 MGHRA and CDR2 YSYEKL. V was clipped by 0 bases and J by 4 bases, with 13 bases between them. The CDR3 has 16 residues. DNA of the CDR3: TGCGCCAGCAGCCAAGATAACACAGGGAGGAATCAGCCCCAGCATTTT. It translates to CASSQDNTGRNQPQHF.

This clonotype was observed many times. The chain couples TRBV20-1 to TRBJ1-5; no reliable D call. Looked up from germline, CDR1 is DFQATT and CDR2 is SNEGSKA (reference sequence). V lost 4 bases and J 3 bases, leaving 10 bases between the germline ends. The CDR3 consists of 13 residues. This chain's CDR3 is CSATWWDNQPQHF. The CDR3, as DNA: TGCAGTGCTACATGGTGGGACAATCAGCCCCAGCATTTT.

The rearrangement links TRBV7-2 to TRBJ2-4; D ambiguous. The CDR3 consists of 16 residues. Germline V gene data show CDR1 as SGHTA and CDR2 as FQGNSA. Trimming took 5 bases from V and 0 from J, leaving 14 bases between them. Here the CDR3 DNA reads TGTGCCAGCAGCCGTCAGAGCCGAGTAGCCAAAAACATTCAGTACTTC. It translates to CASSRQSRVAKNIQYF.

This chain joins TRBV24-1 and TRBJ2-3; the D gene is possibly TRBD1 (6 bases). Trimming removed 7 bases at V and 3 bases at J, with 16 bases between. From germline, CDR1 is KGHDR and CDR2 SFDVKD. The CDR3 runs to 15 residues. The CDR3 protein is CATSLTQGLTDTQYF. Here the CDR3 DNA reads TGTGCCACCAGCCTGACACAGGGCCTAACAGATACGCAGTATTTT.

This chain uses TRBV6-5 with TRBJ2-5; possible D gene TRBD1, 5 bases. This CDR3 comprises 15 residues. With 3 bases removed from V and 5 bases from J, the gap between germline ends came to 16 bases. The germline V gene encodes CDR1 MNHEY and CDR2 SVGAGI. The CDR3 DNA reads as TGTGCCAGCAGTTATGCTACAGGAGCATTGGAGACCCAGTACTTC. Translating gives CASSYATGALETQYF.

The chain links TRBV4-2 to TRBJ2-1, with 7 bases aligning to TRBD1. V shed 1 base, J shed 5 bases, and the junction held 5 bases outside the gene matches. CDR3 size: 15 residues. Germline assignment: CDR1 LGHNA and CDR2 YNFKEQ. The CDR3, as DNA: TGTGCCAGCAGCCAAGCCCGAGACAGGGACAATGAGCAGTTCTTC. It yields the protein CASSQARDRDNEQFF.